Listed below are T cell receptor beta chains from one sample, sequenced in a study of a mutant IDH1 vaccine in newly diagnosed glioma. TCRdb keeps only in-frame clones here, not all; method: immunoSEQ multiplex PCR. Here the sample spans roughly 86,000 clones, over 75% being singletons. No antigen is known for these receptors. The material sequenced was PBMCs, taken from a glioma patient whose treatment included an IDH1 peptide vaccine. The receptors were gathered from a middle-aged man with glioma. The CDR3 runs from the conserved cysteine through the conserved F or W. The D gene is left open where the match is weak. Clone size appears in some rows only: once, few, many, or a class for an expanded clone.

cdr3_aa: CASTGGVFGYTF
cdr3_nt: TGTGCCAGCACAGGGGGCGTCTTTGGCTACACCTTC
v_call: TRBV6-1
cdr3_length: 12
j_call: TRBJ1-2
d_call: TRBD1
clone_size: NA

cdr3_aa: CASSLLTGSLSANTGELFF
cdr3_nt: TGTGCCAGCAGCTTATTAACGGGATCTCTAAGCGCGAACACCGGGGAGCTGTTTTTT
v_call: TRBV7-6
cdr3_length: 19
j_call: TRBJ2-2
d_call: NA
clone_size: NA

cdr3_aa: CSVEWGRSYNEQFF
cdr3_nt: TGCAGCGTTGAGTGGGGGAGATCCTACAATGAGCAGTTCTTC
v_call: TRBV29-1
cdr3_length: 14
j_call: TRBJ2-1
d_call: NA
clone_size: NA

cdr3_aa: CASSFGGLDEQYF
cdr3_nt: TGTGCCAGCAGCTTTGGGGGTCTGGACGAGCAGTACTTC
v_call: TRBV7-9
cdr3_length: 13
j_call: TRBJ2-7
d_call: NA
clone_size: NA

cdr3_aa: CASRRGGMYEQYF
cdr3_nt: TGTGCCAGCAGACGGGGAGGGATGTACGAGCAGTACTTC
v_call: TRBV6-1
cdr3_length: 13
j_call: TRBJ2-7
d_call: TRBD2
clone_size: once

cdr3_aa: CASSLAAGGSYEQYF
cdr3_nt: TGTGCCAGCAGCTTAGCCGCGGGGGGGTCCTACGAGCAGTACTTC
v_call: TRBV7-9
cdr3_length: 15
j_call: TRBJ2-7
d_call: TRBD2
clone_size: once

cdr3_aa: CASSLQGWQGYTF
cdr3_nt: TGTGCCAGCAGCTTACAGGGGTGGCAAGGCTACACCTTC
v_call: TRBV5-6
cdr3_length: 13
j_call: TRBJ1-2
d_call: TRBD1
clone_size: NA

cdr3_aa: CASGTGNTEAFF
cdr3_nt: TGCGCCAGCGGAACAGGGAACACTGAAGCTTTCTTT
v_call: TRBV5-1
cdr3_length: 12
j_call: TRBJ1-1
d_call: NA
clone_size: NA

cdr3_aa: CASSQDGQVKGTQYF
cdr3_nt: TGCGCCAGCAGCCAAGATGGGCAGGTTAAAGGTACGCAGTATTTT
v_call: TRBV4-3
cdr3_length: 15
j_call: TRBJ2-3
d_call: NA
clone_size: once

cdr3_aa: CASSLDGPSYEQYF
cdr3_nt: TGTGCCAGCAGCTTAGATGGGCCCTCCTACGAGCAGTACTTC
v_call: TRBV11-2
cdr3_length: 14
j_call: TRBJ2-7
d_call: NA
clone_size: once

cdr3_aa: CASLNFPKNIQYF
cdr3_nt: TGTGCCAGCCTAAATTTCCCCAAAAACATTCAGTACTTC
v_call: TRBV11-2
cdr3_length: 13
j_call: TRBJ2-4
d_call: NA
clone_size: NA

cdr3_aa: CASSWTSDYEQYF
cdr3_nt: TGCGCCAGCAGCTGGACTAGCGATTACGAGCAGTACTTC
v_call: TRBV5-1
cdr3_length: 13
j_call: TRBJ2-7
d_call: TRBD2
clone_size: NA

cdr3_aa: CASSPVSGGNTEAFF
cdr3_nt: TGTGCCAGCAGCCCGGTCTCGGGGGGAAACACTGAAGCTTTCTTT
v_call: TRBV6-1
cdr3_length: 15
j_call: TRBJ1-1
d_call: NA
clone_size: NA

cdr3_aa: CASSVLPDSLGTEAFF
cdr3_nt: TGTGCCAGCAGCGTACTTCCGGACAGTTTGGGTACTGAAGCTTTCTTT
v_call: TRBV9
cdr3_length: 16
j_call: TRBJ1-1
d_call: NA
clone_size: few

cdr3_aa: CASSFTSGSLYEQYF
cdr3_nt: TGTGCCAGCAGCTTTACTAGCGGGAGTCTGTACGAGCAGTACTTC
v_call: TRBV7-9
cdr3_length: 15
j_call: TRBJ2-7
d_call: TRBD2
clone_size: NA

cdr3_aa: CASSYSWLAGNEQYF
cdr3_nt: TGTGCCAGCAGTTACTCCTGGCTAGCGGGGAACGAGCAGTACTTC
v_call: TRBV6-5
cdr3_length: 15
j_call: TRBJ2-7
d_call: TRBD2
clone_size: NA

cdr3_aa: CASNLRSGGPGEQYF
cdr3_nt: TGTGCCAGCAACCTAAGGAGCGGGGGGCCGGGCGAGCAGTACTTC
v_call: TRBV7-2
cdr3_length: 15
j_call: TRBJ2-7
d_call: TRBD2
clone_size: NA

cdr3_aa: CAWTGRRDTLGETQYF
cdr3_nt: TGTGCCTGGACCGGTCGTCGGGACACCCTGGGAGAGACCCAGTACTTC
v_call: TRBV30
cdr3_length: 16
j_call: TRBJ2-5
d_call: NA
clone_size: NA

cdr3_aa: CASRPLSANYGYTF
cdr3_nt: TGTGCCAGCAGACCTCTTTCGGCAAACTATGGCTACACCTTC
v_call: TRBV6-5
cdr3_length: 14
j_call: TRBJ1-2
d_call: NA
clone_size: NA

cdr3_aa: CASSQERVRGENIQYF
cdr3_nt: TGCGCCAGCAGCCAAGAGAGGGTGCGGGGGGAAAACATTCAGTACTTC
v_call: TRBV4-3
cdr3_length: 16
j_call: TRBJ2-4
d_call: TRBD2
clone_size: NA

cdr3_aa: CASSLGDYLRGELFF
cdr3_nt: TGTGCCAGCAGCTTGGGGGACTACCTGAGGGGGGAGCTGTTTTTT
v_call: TRBV7-8
cdr3_length: 15
j_call: TRBJ2-2
d_call: TRBD2
clone_size: NA

cdr3_aa: CASSSVGGGNQPQHF
cdr3_nt: TGTGCCAGCAGTAGCGTTGGGGGCGGCAATCAGCCCCAGCATTTT
v_call: TRBV6-5
cdr3_length: 15
j_call: TRBJ1-5
d_call: NA
clone_size: NA

cdr3_aa: CSARTGPYEQYF
cdr3_nt: TGCAGCGCTAGGACGGGGCCCTACGAGCAGTACTTC
v_call: TRBV29-1
cdr3_length: 12
j_call: TRBJ2-7
d_call: NA
clone_size: NA

cdr3_aa: CASSENSGPNTGELFF
cdr3_nt: TGTGCCAGCAGCGAAAATAGCGGTCCGAACACCGGGGAGCTGTTTTTT
v_call: TRBV5-4
cdr3_length: 16
j_call: TRBJ2-2
d_call: NA
clone_size: NA

cdr3_aa: CASSAQTSWIQYF
cdr3_nt: TGTGCCAGCAGCGCCCAGACTAGCTGGATTCAGTACTTC
v_call: TRBV9
cdr3_length: 13
j_call: TRBJ2-4
d_call: TRBD2
clone_size: NA

cdr3_aa: CATSRLGGQDGELFF
cdr3_nt: TGTGCCACCAGCAGATTGGGGGGGCAGGACGGGGAGCTGTTTTTT
v_call: TRBV15
cdr3_length: 15
j_call: TRBJ2-2
d_call: NA
clone_size: NA

cdr3_aa: CASSYLTGSLNEQYF
cdr3_nt: TGTGCCAGCAGCTATTTGACAGGGTCATTAAACGAGCAGTACTTC
v_call: TRBV7-2
cdr3_length: 15
j_call: TRBJ2-7
d_call: TRBD1
clone_size: few

cdr3_aa: CSVEGVAGNTDTQYF
cdr3_nt: TGCAGCGTTGAAGGGGTAGCGGGGAACACAGATACGCAGTATTTT
v_call: TRBV29-1
cdr3_length: 15
j_call: TRBJ2-3
d_call: TRBD2
clone_size: NA

cdr3_aa: CASSNWTSGDF
cdr3_nt: TGTGCCAGCAGCAATTGGACTAGCGGGGATTTT
v_call: TRBV2
cdr3_length: 11
j_call: TRBJ2-3
d_call: TRBD2
clone_size: NA

cdr3_aa: CASSEVQLYGYTF
cdr3_nt: TGTGCCAGCAGTGAAGTCCAGCTTTATGGCTACACCTTC
v_call: TRBV2
cdr3_length: 13
j_call: TRBJ1-2
d_call: NA
clone_size: NA

cdr3_aa: CASSSGNRNLSEGANVLTF
cdr3_nt: TGTGCCAGCAGCAGTGGCAACAGGAACCTTTCGGAGGGGGCCAACGTCCTGACTTTC
v_call: TRBV21-1
cdr3_length: 19
j_call: TRBJ2-6
d_call: NA
clone_size: NA

cdr3_aa: CASSWGGTEAFF
cdr3_nt: TGTGCCAGCAGTTGGGGGGGCACTGAAGCTTTCTTT
v_call: TRBV6-5
cdr3_length: 12
j_call: TRBJ1-1
d_call: NA
clone_size: few

cdr3_aa: CASSQGGTGYDGYTF
cdr3_nt: TGCGCCAGCAGCCAAGGAGGGACAGGGTATGATGGCTACACCTTC
v_call: TRBV4-3
cdr3_length: 15
j_call: TRBJ1-2
d_call: TRBD1
clone_size: NA

cdr3_aa: CASSRIRTGGVYEQYF
cdr3_nt: TGTGCCAGCTCTCGGATCAGGACAGGGGGCGTATACGAGCAGTACTTC
v_call: TRBV18
cdr3_length: 16
j_call: TRBJ2-7
d_call: TRBD1
clone_size: NA